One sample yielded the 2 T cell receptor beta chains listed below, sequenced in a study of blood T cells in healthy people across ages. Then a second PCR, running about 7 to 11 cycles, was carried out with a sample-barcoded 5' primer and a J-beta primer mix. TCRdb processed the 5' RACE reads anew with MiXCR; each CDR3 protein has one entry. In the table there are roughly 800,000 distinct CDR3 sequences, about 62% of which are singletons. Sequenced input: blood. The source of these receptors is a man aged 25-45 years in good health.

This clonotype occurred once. CDR3 sequence reads: CSANWFAGSAGGSRDTQYF. The CDR3 DNA sequence: TGCAGTGCTAATTGGTTTGCAGGGAGCGCGGGGGGTTCCCGGGATACGCAGTATTTT. The V call is TRBV20-1, the J call TRBJ2-3; 8 positions match TRBD2. The V gene's germline CDR1 is DFQATT and CDR2 SNEGSKA (reference sequence). J lost 6 bases, V lost 4 bases, and 24 bases had no gene match. The CDR3 totals 19 residues.

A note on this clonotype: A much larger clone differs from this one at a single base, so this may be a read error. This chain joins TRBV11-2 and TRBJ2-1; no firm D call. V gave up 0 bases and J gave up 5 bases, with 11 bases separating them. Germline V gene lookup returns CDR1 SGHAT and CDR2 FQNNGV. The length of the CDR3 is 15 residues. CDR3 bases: TGTGCCAGCAGCTTAGACCGGACGGCGAACAATGAGCAGTTCTTC. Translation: CASSLDRTANNEQFF.